The present T cell receptor beta chain was sequenced within a study of cytomegalovirus exposure and HLA in healthy donors. Overall study: A previous analysis identified approximately 120 million unique TCR beta sequences derived from 180 million or so T cells.

PCR primers comprised 60 Vbeta and 13 Jbeta primers. TCRdb keeps only in-frame clones here, not all; method: immunoSEQ multiplex PCR. The repertoire holds roughly 160,000 clones, with about 80% as singletons. In the case of this clone: Its antigen is unidentified.

V lost 5 bases to trimming and J lost 0 bases, with 20 bases between them. The length of the CDR3 is 18 residues. Germline V gene lookup returns CDR1 MDHEN and CDR2 SYDVKM. General study findings and limits: The classifier reportedly diagnosed cytomegalovirus status with high specificity and sensitivity. The study listed 150 to 200 cytomegalovirus-associated TCR beta chains.

The sample was PBMCs. The clonotype was recovered from a man aged 25-40 years in good health and CMV-seronegative. This rearrangement joins TRBV28 to TRBJ1-5, with D possibly being TRBD1 (5 bases). The CDR3 sequence: CASSNRLGEVNSNQPQHF. CDR3 nucleotides: TGTGCCAGCAGTAACCGTCTAGGGGAGGTTAATAGCAATCAGCCCCAGCATTTT.